The T cell receptor beta chain under discussion was sequenced for a study of T cell changes during pregnancy in multiple sclerosis. This table comes from immunoSEQ multiplex PCR, and its TCRdb copy is limited to in-frame clones, with some not included. The data hold 70,000 or so clones, with over 80% observed a single time. The CDR3 length is 14 residues. The germline V and J ends were trimmed by 5 bases and 4 bases, with 18 bases remaining between them. The V gene's germline CDR1 is GTSNPN and CDR2 SVGIG (reference sequence). The source was peripheral blood, collected in the third trimester of pregnancy. V gene TRBV30 combines with J gene TRBJ2-7; D not resolved. This TCR derives from a female donor in good health, enrolled as a control in a pregnancy study. Here the CDR3 DNA reads TGTGCCTGGGACTCCGGGTCATTTCGGTACGAGCAGTACTTC. The encoded protein is CAWDSGSFRYEQYF.